One sample yielded the 27 T cell receptor beta chains listed below, sequenced in a study of OX40 agonist ivuxolimab in advanced cancers. Sequencing used immunoSEQ multiplex PCR; TCRdb keeps in-frame clones, though not all of them. Of 20,000 to 25,000 clones listed, just over 90% are singletons. The sample here was CD4+ or CD8+ T cells sorted from blood, taken in a trial of the OX40 agonist ivuxolimab. These receptors came from an adult with an advanced solid tumor such as melanoma, head and neck, liver or kidney cancer.

V gene TRBV9 combines with J gene TRBJ1-3; maybe TRBD1 (5 bases). Per the germline V gene, CDR1 is SGDLS and CDR2 is YYNGEE. This CDR3 is 14 amino acids long. Trimming stripped 0 bases from V and 9 bases from J, with 13 bases between. The CDR3 loop is CASSVEGYGGTIYF. The DNA of the CDR3 is TGTGCCAGCAGCGTAGAGGGGTATGGAGGCACCATATATTTT.

The sample holds one count of this clone. The genes are TRBV11-2 and TRBJ2-7, with D perhaps matching TRBD2 (6 bases). Trimming left V 1 base short and J 0 bases short, with 10 bases between. Germline V gene sequence: CDR1 SGHAT, CDR2 FQNNGV. CDR3 length equals 15 residues. The CDR3: CASSLVYGSSYEQYF. For the CDR3, the DNA is TGTGCCAGCAGCTTAGTGTACGGGAGCTCCTACGAGCAGTACTTC.

Sample share makes this clone medium-sized. The chain has TRBV27 and TRBJ2-7; 7 bases agree with TRBD2. Germline loops: CDR1 MNHEY, CDR2 SMNVEV (reference sequence). V gave up 8 bases and J gave up 2 bases; unmatched junction bases: 6. The CDR3 consists of 13 residues. The DNA of the CDR3 is TGTGCCAGCGCCCCCGGGGGGACCTACGAGCAGTACTTC. Translating gives CASAPGGTYEQYF.

The table lists this clone with a count of one. The rearrangement links TRBV14 to TRBJ2-3; tentative D call: TRBD2 (7 bases). The CDR3 consists of 15 residues. From germline, CDR1 is SGHDN and CDR2 FVKESK. Trimming pared 5 bases from V and 11 bases from J, leaving 23 bases between. CDR3 residues: CASSGRDRERGGQYF. The CDR3, as DNA: TGTGCCAGCAGCGGCCGGGACCGTGAGAGGGGGGGGCAGTATTTT. Variable domain in full (rest from reference TRBV14 and TRBJ2-3): EAGVTQFPSHSVIEKGQTVTLRCDPISGHDNLYWYRRVMGKEIKFLLHFVKESKQDESGMPNNRFLAERTGGTYSTLKVQPAELEDSGVYFCASSGRDRERGGQYFGPGTRLTVL.

The J gene is TRBJ2-3, the V gene TRBV25-1, with TRBD1 matching 7 bases. The length of the CDR3 is 16 residues. V shed 7 bases and J 0 bases; nucleotides not matched to a gene: 10. Germline CDR1 is MGHDK and CDR2 is SYGVNS. CDR3 coding DNA: TGTGCCAGCACCATAAGGGGGCCCAATAGCACAGATACGCAGTATTTT. This translates into CASTIRGPNSTDTQYF.

This sequence joins TRBV5-4 and TRBJ1-2, with D uncertain. V lost 1 base to trimming and J lost 1 base, with 8 bases between them. This CDR3 has 14 amino acids. In germline, CDR1 is SGHNT, CDR2 YYREEE (reference sequence). Written as DNA, the CDR3 is TGTGCCAGCAGCTTGTCATGGAATAACTATGGCTACACCTTC. Translated, it gives CASSLSWNNYGYTF.

The V call is TRBV11-2, the J call TRBJ2-7; D uncertain. CDR1 is SGHAT, CDR2 FQNNGV, per germline. V was clipped by 0 bases and J by 4 bases, with 16 bases between them. This CDR3 has 16 amino acids. The CDR3 coding sequence is TGTGCCAGCAGCTTAGAGGGGAAAGTTACCTTTTACGAGCAGTACTTC. Its translation: CASSLEGKVTFYEQYF.

V usage is TRBV27 and J usage is TRBJ2-1; perhaps TRBD2 as D (6 bases). This CDR3 comprises 16 residues. Germline loops: CDR1 MNHEY, CDR2 SMNVEV (reference sequence). With 0 bases removed from V and 6 bases from J, the gap between germline ends came to 15 bases. The CDR3: CASSLSGGAGFNEQFF. For the CDR3, the DNA is TGTGCCAGCAGTTTATCGGGCGGGGCAGGGTTCAATGAGCAGTTCTTC.

This clone appeared a single time. The chain links TRBV10-1 to TRBJ2-1; 7 positions agree with TRBD1. V trimming: 2 bases; J trimming: 10 bases; junction bases outside the gene matches: 8. Germline CDR1 WNHNN, CDR2 SYGVQD (reference sequence). The CDR3 is 14 amino acids. CDR3 residues: CASSEPGTAGEQFF. Here the CDR3 DNA reads TGCGCCAGCAGTGAGCCAGGGACAGCAGGGGAGCAGTTCTTC.

The rearrangement joins TRBV19 to TRBJ1-1, with D possibly matching TRBD1 (6 bases). CDR1 and CDR2 from the germline V gene are LNHDA and SQIVND (reference sequence). V dropped 0 bases and J dropped 3 bases, with 8 bases sitting between them. The CDR3 has 14 amino acids. In nucleotides, the CDR3 is TGTGCCAGTAGTATAGAAGGGGGTTACACTGAAGCTTTCTTT. Its protein is CASSIEGGYTEAFF.

The CDR3 sequence: CASSQEAGRESDEQYF. In DNA, the CDR3 is TGTGCCAGCAGCCAAGAGGCTGGCAGGGAGTCGGACGAGCAGTACTTC. J is TRBJ2-7 and V is TRBV4-2; the D call may be TRBD1 or TRBD2 (5 bases each). CDR1 and CDR2 from the germline V gene are LGHNA and YNFKEQ. The CDR3 is 16 residues long. Trimming took 0 bases from V and 5 from J, leaving 17 bases between them.

The chain employs TRBV11-2 and TRBJ2-5; 13 positions agree with TRBD2. The germline V gene encodes CDR1 SGHAT and CDR2 FQNNGV. The CDR3 covers 15 residues. Losses at the gene ends were 5 bases for V and 3 bases for J; bases not matched to a gene: 3. This CDR3 is CASSIGLAGEETQYF. Written as DNA, the CDR3 is TGTGCCAGCAGCATAGGACTAGCGGGGGAAGAGACCCAGTACTTC. Using reference TRBV11-2 and TRBJ2-5 for the parts outside the CDR3, the full variable domain is EAGVAQSPRYKIIEKRQSVAFWCNPISGHATLYWYQQILGQGPKLLIQFQNNGVVDDSQLPKDRFSAERLKGVDSTLKIQPAKLEDSAVYLCASSIGLAGEETQYFGPGTRLLVL.

The genes are TRBV19 and TRBJ2-2; possibly TRBD2 for D (5 bases). The CDR3 covers 13 residues. V lost 5 bases and J lost 3, with 7 bases in between. Germline values: CDR1 LNHDA, CDR2 SQIVND (reference sequence). The CDR3 protein is CASSLGDTGELFF. The CDR3 DNA follows: TGTGCCAGTAGTCTGGGAGACACCGGGGAGCTGTTTTTT.

The genes are TRBV7-9 and TRBJ2-2; D remains ambiguous. V was pared by 2 bases and J by 8 bases, with 9 bases between. The CDR3 has 13 amino acids. Looked up from germline, CDR1 is SEHNR and CDR2 is FQNEAQ (reference sequence). CDR3 amino acids: CASSLISSGELFF. CDR3 nucleotides: TGTGCCAGCAGCTTAATTAGCTCGGGGGAGCTGTTTTTT.

V usage is TRBV13 and J usage is TRBJ1-3, with D uncertain. The CDR3 is 14 amino acids. CDR1 is PRHDT and CDR2 is FYEKMQ in the germline V gene (reference sequence). Trimming shortened V by 5 bases and J by 1 base, and 9 bases separated the two germline ends. As DNA, the CDR3 is TGTGCCAGCAGCATCAGCACATCTGGAAACACCATATATTTT. This translates into CASSISTSGNTIYF.

This chain joins TRBV2 and TRBJ2-7, with D uncertain. The CDR3 runs to 14 residues. V shed 3 bases and J shed 1 base, with 10 bases lying between them. CDR1 SNHLY and CDR2 FYNNEI come from the germline V gene. CDR3 bases: TGTGCCAGCAGTGACAGGATGAATTCCTACGAGCAGTACTTC. As protein: CASSDRMNSYEQYF.

This clone was seen a few times. The chain combines TRBV4-1 with TRBJ1-1; D unresolved. The germline V gene encodes CDR1 MGHRA and CDR2 YSYEKL. CDR3 length: 14 residues. The V end was cut by 1 base, the J end by 4 bases, with 10 bases between. CDR3 amino acids: CASSQAWESTEAFF. The CDR3 DNA follows: TGCGCCAGCAGCCAAGCCTGGGAAAGCACTGAAGCTTTCTTT.

This chain connects TRBV29-1 to TRBJ1-2; D uncertain. CDR1 is SQVTM, CDR2 ANQGSEA, per germline. V lost 0 bases to trimming and J lost 6 bases, with 14 bases between them. There are 14 residues in the CDR3. The DNA of the CDR3 is TGCAGCGTTGAAGACTACAATGCGATCCATGGCTACACCTTC. It yields the protein CSVEDYNAIHGYTF. Drawing the rest from reference TRBV29-1 and TRBJ1-2, the complete variable domain is SAVISQKPSRDICQRGTSLTIQCQVDSQVTMMFWYRQQPGQSLTLIATANQGSEATYESGFVIDKFPISRPNLTFSTLTVSNMSPEDSSIYLCSVEDYNAIHGYTFGSGTRLTVV.

The chain has TRBV30 and TRBJ1-4; 8 bases align to TRBD1. The CDR3 consists of 16 residues. Trimming at V came to 0 bases and at J to 3 bases, leaving 6 bases not matched to a gene. The germline gives CDR1 GTSNPN, CDR2 SVGIG (reference sequence). CDR3 in amino acids: CAWSVPGGSSNEKLFF. CDR3 DNA: TGTGCCTGGAGTGTCCCAGGGGGCTCTTCTAATGAAAAACTGTTTTTT.

The chain combines TRBV5-6 with TRBJ2-2; weak D call: TRBD2 (5 bases). This CDR3 spans 15 amino acids. From germline, CDR1 is SGHDT and CDR2 YYEEEE. Trimming stripped 4 bases from V and 0 bases from J, with 10 bases between. CDR3 DNA sequence: TGTGCCAGCAGCCCCGTGGGAGCGAACACCGGGGAGCTGTTTTTT. Translating it yields CASSPVGANTGELFF.

The CDR3 reads CASSLALAGFGELFF. CDR3 coding DNA: TGTGCCAGCAGTTTAGCGCTAGCGGGGTTCGGGGAGCTGTTTTTT. V usage is TRBV27 and J usage is TRBJ2-2, with 9 bases lining up with TRBD2. The trim removed 2 bases at V and 7 bases at J, leaving 5 bases unmatched. CDR1 and CDR2 from the germline V gene are MNHEY and SMNVEV (reference sequence). The CDR3 spans 15 residues.

CDR3 residues: CASSLAPGGGYYEQYF. CDR3 sequence (DNA): TGCGCCAGCAGCTTGGCGCCAGGGGGAGGATACTACGAGCAGTACTTC. The chain combines TRBV5-1 with TRBJ2-7, with a tentative D call TRBD1 (7 bases). Germline V gene lookup returns CDR1 SGHRS and CDR2 YFSETQ. This CDR3 is 16 amino acids long. Trimming shortened V by 0 bases and J by 3 bases, and 16 bases separated the two germline ends.

V is TRBV6-6 and J is TRBJ1-2; D is unresolved. The length of the CDR3 is 14 residues. V was clipped by 2 bases and J by 1 base, with 8 bases between them. Germline CDR1 reads MNHNY; CDR2 reads SVGAGI (reference sequence). As DNA, the CDR3 is TGTGCCAGCAGTTACGTAATAAGTAACTATGGCTACACCTTC. Amino acid sequence: CASSYVISNYGYTF.

The rearrangement uses TRBV5-6 and TRBJ2-7, with D tentatively TRBD2 (5 bases). From germline, CDR1 is SGHDT and CDR2 YYEEEE. This CDR3 is 14 amino acids long. The V and J ends lost 5 bases and 5 bases respectively, with 17 bases between them. CDR3 sequence reads: CASRFGLGVDEQYF. CDR3 DNA sequence: TGTGCCAGCAGATTTGGACTGGGAGTGGACGAGCAGTACTTC.

This clone was detected only once. J is TRBJ2-5 and V is TRBV11-2; D possibly uses TRBD1 or TRBD2 (6 bases each). Trimming pared 5 bases from V and 1 base from J, leaving 17 bases between. The CDR3 contains 16 residues. Germline values: CDR1 SGHAT, CDR2 FQNNGV. The CDR3 protein is CASSPQGWGAQETQYF. The CDR3 nucleotides are TGTGCCAGCAGCCCACAAGGTTGGGGGGCCCAAGAGACCCAGTACTTC.

This chain connects TRBV12-5 to TRBJ2-7, with 7 bases that match TRBD1. The length of the CDR3 is 16 residues. J gave up 0 bases and V 7 bases, and 12 bases lay outside the gene matches. From germline, CDR1 is LGHNT and CDR2 FRNRAP. The CDR3 nucleotides read TGTGCTAGTGTCCGGGGAACAGGGGCGTACTCCTACGAGCAGTACTTC. This gives the protein CASVRGTGAYSYEQYF.

V usage is TRBV27 and J usage is TRBJ2-7; 7 bases match TRBD2. V lost 2 bases, J lost 3 bases, and 4 bases stayed unmatched. Germline values: CDR1 MNHEY, CDR2 SMNVEV (reference sequence). CDR3 length equals 14 residues. The CDR3 loop reads CASSLRAGVYEQYF. For the CDR3, the DNA is TGTGCCAGCAGTTTACGGGCGGGAGTCTACGAGCAGTACTTC.